One sample yielded the 9 T cell receptor beta chains listed below, sequenced in a study of T-cell reconstitution after alpha-beta-depleted transplantation in children. This sample's TCRbeta library carried unique molecular identifier barcodes. TCRdb re-called the PCR reads through MiXCR, storing one row per CDR3 protein. The repertoire consists of roughly 590,000 distinct CDR3 sequences, with around a sixth occurring once and the leading ten covering approximately 1%. The sequencing here drew on PBMCs from the stem cell graft donor, taken from the stem cell graft. The receptors derive from a human donor who donated a stem cell graft to a child with acute myeloid leukemia.

Only a few counts were recorded for this clonotype. This rearrangement joins TRBV4-2 to TRBJ2-5; either TRBD1 or TRBD2 may supply D (5 bases each). Germline V CDR1 and CDR2: LGHNA, YNFKEQ. This CDR3 region has 18 residues. V lost 1 base and J lost 2, with 20 bases in between. CDR3 nucleotides: TGTGCCAGCAGCCAAGTTGGGGGTTTCGGGACGGGGCAAGAGACCCAGTACTTC. Amino acid sequence: CASSQVGGFGTGQETQYF.

This clonotype has at least ten counts. The chain carries TRBV20-1 and TRBJ2-2; D might be TRBD1 (6 bases). The germline V gene encodes CDR1 DFQATT and CDR2 SNEGSKA (reference sequence). The CDR3 contains 14 residues. Trimming removed 1 base from V and 5 bases from J, with 11 bases in between. The CDR3 nucleotides are TGCAGTGCTAGAGCCGCAGGGGCTACCGGGGAGCTGTTTTTT. Residues: CSARAAGATGELFF.

This clonotype was counted at least ten times. The CDR3 region is CASRSQGIYEQYV. In DNA form, the CDR3 reads TGTGCCAGCAGATCCCAGGGGATCTACGAGCAGTACGTC. The rearrangement joins TRBV13 to TRBJ2-7; a weak D match, TRBD1 (6 bases). V was trimmed by 6 bases and J by 3 bases, leaving 12 bases between them. Germline CDR1 reads PRHDT; CDR2 reads FYEKMQ (reference sequence). The CDR3 length is 13 residues.

This clonotype was counted a few times. The J gene is TRBJ2-5, the V gene TRBV7-2, with TRBD2 matching over 12 bases. Germline V gene lookup returns CDR1 SGHTA and CDR2 FQGNSA. Losses at the gene ends were 4 bases for V and 3 bases for J; bases not matched to a gene: 12. The CDR3 is made up of 18 amino acids. The CDR3 here is CASSSARTSGAEKETQYF. The CDR3 nucleotides read TGTGCCAGCAGCTCAGCCCGGACTAGCGGGGCCGAAAAAGAGACCCAGTACTTC. Combining the CDR3 with reference TRBV7-2 and TRBJ2-5 gives the whole variable domain GAGVSQSPSNKVTEKGKDVELRCDPISGHTALYWYRQSLGQGLEFLIYFQGNSAPDKSGLPSDRFSAERTGGSVSTLTIQRTQQEDSAVYLCASSSARTSGAEKETQYFGPGTRLLVL.

This clonotype was observed a handful of times. The CDR3 coding sequence is TGTGCCAGCAGTCCGGGGGGGTTGGAAGAGACCCAGTACTTC. Translating gives CASSPGGLEETQYF. The chain uses TRBV12-3 or TRBV12-4 and TRBJ2-5; TRBD2 aligns across 8 bases. V gave up 5 bases and J gave up 3 bases; unmatched junction bases: 5. This CDR3 contains 14 residues.

The sample holds many counts of this clonotype. The chain combines TRBV6-1 with TRBJ2-3; 9 bases line up with TRBD1. The V segment lost 5 bases and the J segment 2 bases; nucleotides outside the gene matches: 5. CDR1 is MNHNS, CDR2 SASEGT, per germline. There are 15 residues in the CDR3. The CDR3 nucleotides read TGTGCCAGCAGTCCGGACAGGGGAGACACAGATACGCAGTATTTT. Encoded protein: CASSPDRGDTDTQYF.

There are many counts of this clonotype. The DNA for the CDR3 is TGCAGTGCTAGAGGCGCAGGGCCGCGAGCTTTCTTT. Its translation: CSARGAGPRAFF. The rearrangement joins TRBV20-1 to TRBJ1-1; a weak D match, TRBD1 (5 bases). In germline, CDR1 is DFQATT, CDR2 SNEGSKA (reference sequence). Trimming left V 1 base short and J 10 bases short, with 13 bases between. This CDR3 has 12 residues.

This clonotype was seen repeatedly, ten times or more. This rearrangement joins TRBV20-1 to TRBJ2-7, with D tentatively TRBD1 or TRBD2 (6 bases each). Germline CDR1 and CDR2: DFQATT and SNEGSKA (reference sequence). This CDR3 has 15 amino acids. With 0 bases removed from V and 1 base from J, the gap between germline ends came to 13 bases. CDR3 in DNA: TGCAGTGCTAGAGATCTAGGGGGGTCTTCCTACGAGCAGTACGTC. Translating gives CSARDLGGSSYEQYV.

In the case of this clonotype: Since a much larger clone is just one base distant, this may be a read error. The chain couples TRBV5-6 to TRBJ1-2; D remains ambiguous. The V gene lost 3 bases and the J gene lost 8 bases, with 14 bases spanning the gap. The length of the CDR3 is 13 residues. The germline gives CDR1 SGHDT, CDR2 YYEEEE. The CDR3 here is CASSYQVVDGYTF. CDR3 DNA: TGTGCCAGCAGCTACCAGGTGGTCGACGGCTACACCTTC.